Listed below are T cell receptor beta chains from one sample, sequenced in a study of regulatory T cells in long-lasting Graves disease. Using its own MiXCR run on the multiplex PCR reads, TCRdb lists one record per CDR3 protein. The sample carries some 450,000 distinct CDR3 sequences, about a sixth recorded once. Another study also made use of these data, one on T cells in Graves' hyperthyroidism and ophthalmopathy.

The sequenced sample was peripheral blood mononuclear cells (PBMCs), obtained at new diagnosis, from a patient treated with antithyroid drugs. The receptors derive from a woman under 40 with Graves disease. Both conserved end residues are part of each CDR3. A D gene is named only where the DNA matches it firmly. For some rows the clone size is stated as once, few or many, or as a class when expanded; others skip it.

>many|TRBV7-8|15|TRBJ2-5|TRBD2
TGTGCCAGCAGGACCCTAGCGGGAGGACAAGAGACCCAGTACTTC
CASRTLAGGQETQYF
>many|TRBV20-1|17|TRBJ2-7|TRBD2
TGCAGTGCTAGAGCCGGGACTAGCGGGAGGAGCTCCTACGAGCAGTACTTC
CSARAGTSGRSSYEQYF
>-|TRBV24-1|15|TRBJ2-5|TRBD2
TGTGCCACCAGTAGACTAGCGGGAGACCAAGAGACCCAGTACTTC
CATSRLAGDQETQYF
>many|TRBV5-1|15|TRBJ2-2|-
TGCGCCAGCAGCTTAAGTGAGACAGGCCTCGGGGAGCTGTTTTTT
CASSLSETGLGELFF
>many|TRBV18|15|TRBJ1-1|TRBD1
TGTGCCAGCTCACCACCCAGGGGGCAGGTCACTGAAGCTTTCTTT
CASSPPRGQVTEAFF
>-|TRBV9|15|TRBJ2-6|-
TGTGCCAGCAGCGTAGAGGCGGACCGCGGTAACGTCCTGACTTTC
CASSVEADRGNVLTF
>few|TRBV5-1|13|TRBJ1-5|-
TGCGCCAGCAACTTGGCAGGGGATCAGCCCCAGCATTTT
CASNLAGDQPQHF
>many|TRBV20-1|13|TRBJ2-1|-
TGCAGTGCCAGGGCCGGGGGAAACAATGAGCAGTTCTTC
CSARAGGNNEQFF
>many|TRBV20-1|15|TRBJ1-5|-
TGCAGTGCTAGTGTGGTGGGGGCCGGCAATCAGCCCCAGCATTTT
CSASVVGAGNQPQHF
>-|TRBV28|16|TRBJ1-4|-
TGTGCCAGCAGTGACCTGGGGGGGGCAACTAATGAAAAACTGTTTTTT
CASSDLGGATNEKLFF
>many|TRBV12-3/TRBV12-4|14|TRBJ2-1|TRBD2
TGTGCCAGCCTAAAGCGGGAGGGTTACAATGAGCAGTTCTTC
CASLKREGYNEQFF
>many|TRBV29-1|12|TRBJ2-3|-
TGCAGCGCCCCGGACGATGGGGATACGCAGTATTTT
CSAPDDGDTQYF
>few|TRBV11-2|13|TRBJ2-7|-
TGTGCCAGCAGCCAAGGGTTGGGAAGCGAGCAGTACTTC
CASSQGLGSEQYF
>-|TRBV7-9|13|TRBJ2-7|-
TGTGCCAGCAGCTTAGCCGAAAGGGACGAGCAGTACTTC
CASSLAERDEQYF
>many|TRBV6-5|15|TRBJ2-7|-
TGTGCCAGCAGTTACTCAAGACAGCTCTCCTACGAGCAGTACTTC
CASSYSRQLSYEQYF
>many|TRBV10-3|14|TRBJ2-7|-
TGTGCCATCACCAGCGGGTTAGGGTCCTACGAGCAGTACTTC
CAITSGLGSYEQYF
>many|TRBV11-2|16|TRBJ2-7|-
TGTGCCAGCAGCCGCGAGGCGGGGAGGTTTCAGGACGAGCAGTACTTC
CASSREAGRFQDEQYF
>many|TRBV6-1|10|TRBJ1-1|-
TGTGCCAGCAGTGAAGGGTGGCCTTTCTTT
CASSEGWPFF
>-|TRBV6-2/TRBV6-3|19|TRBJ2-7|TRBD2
TGTGCCAGCAGTTACTTGGCTAGCGGGGCTACGAGGATAAGCTACGAGCAGTACTTC
CASSYLASGATRISYEQYF
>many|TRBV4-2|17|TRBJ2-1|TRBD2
TGTGCCAGCAGCCAAGTAGGACTAGCGGAAACCTACAATGAGCAGTTCTTC
CASSQVGLAETYNEQFF
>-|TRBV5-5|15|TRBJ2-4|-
TGTGCCAGCAGCTTTGTCAGTTTAGCCAAAAACATTCAGTACTTC
CASSFVSLAKNIQYF
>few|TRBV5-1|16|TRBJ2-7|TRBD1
TGCGCCAGCAGCTTGGCCTCGGGCAGGGGGTACTACGAGCAGTACTTC
CASSLASGRGYYEQYF
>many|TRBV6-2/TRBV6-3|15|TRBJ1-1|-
TGTGCCAGCAGTTACTCGTGGCAGGGGCGGGCTGAAGCTTTCTTT
CASSYSWQGRAEAFF
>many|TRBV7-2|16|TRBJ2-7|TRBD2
TGTGCCAGCTTCCCGCATGGGGGGGTTACCGCCCTAGAGCTTTACTTC
CASFPHGGVTALELYF
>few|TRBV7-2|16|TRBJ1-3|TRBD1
TGTGCCAGCAGCGGGACAGGGGATCCCTCTGGAAACACCATATATTTT
CASSGTGDPSGNTIYF
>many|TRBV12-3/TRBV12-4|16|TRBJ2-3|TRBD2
TGTGCCAGCAGTGCCGGGACTAGCGGGACTGCGGATACGCAGTATTTT
CASSAGTSGTADTQYF
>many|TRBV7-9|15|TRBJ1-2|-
TGTGCCAGCAGCTTAGTTCCAGGGATCCACTATGGCTACACCTTC
CASSLVPGIHYGYTF
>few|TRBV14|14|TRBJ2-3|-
TGTGCCAGCAGCCAAATACAAAGCACAGATACGCAGTATTTT
CASSQIQSTDTQYF
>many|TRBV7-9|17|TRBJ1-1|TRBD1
TGTGCCAGCAGCTTACAGGGACAGGGGGTAATGAACACTGAAGCTTTCTTT
CASSLQGQGVMNTEAFF
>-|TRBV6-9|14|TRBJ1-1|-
TGTGCCAGCAGTTATGGGATTCGGTTCACTGAAGCTTTCTTT
CASSYGIRFTEAFF
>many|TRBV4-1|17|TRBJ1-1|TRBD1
TGCGCCAGCAGCCCATCGCGTCCCGGGACAGGGTATACTGAAGCTTTCTTT
CASSPSRPGTGYTEAFF
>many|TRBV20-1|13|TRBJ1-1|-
TGCAGTGCTAGAGATTGGGGGTTCACTGAAGCTTTCTTT
CSARDWGFTEAFF
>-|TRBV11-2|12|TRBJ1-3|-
TGTGCCAGCAGCTACTCTGGAAACACCATATATTTT
CASSYSGNTIYF
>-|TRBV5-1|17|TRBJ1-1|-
TGCGCCAGCAGCTTGGGAACAGGGTCGGGCGGGAGGACTGAAGCTTTCTTT
CASSLGTGSGGRTEAFF
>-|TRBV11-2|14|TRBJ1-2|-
TGTGCCAGTAGTCCGAGCTCTTCTAACTATGGCTACACCTTC
CASSPSSSNYGYTF
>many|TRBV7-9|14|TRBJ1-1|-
TGTGCCAGCAGCCCCCCTGACGGGAACACTGAAGCTTTCTTT
CASSPPDGNTEAFF
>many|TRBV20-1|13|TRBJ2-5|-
TGCAGTGCTAGAAACCGGGGCCGGGAGACCCAGTACTTC
CSARNRGRETQYF
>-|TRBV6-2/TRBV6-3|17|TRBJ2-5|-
TGTGCCAGCAGTGAAGAGAGGGAAGTAGCCGTCCAAGAGACCCAGTACTTC
CASSEEREVAVQETQYF
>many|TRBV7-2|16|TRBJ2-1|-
TGTGCCAGCAGCGCCTCCGGGACTGAATTTTACAATGAGCAGTTCTTC
CASSASGTEFYNEQFF
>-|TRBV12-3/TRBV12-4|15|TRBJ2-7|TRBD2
TGTGCCAGCAGTCAGACTAGCGGTAACCCCTACGAGCAGTACTTC
CASSQTSGNPYEQYF
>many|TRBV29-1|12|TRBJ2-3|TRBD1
TGCAGCGTCGGGACAGGGGGGGATACGCAGTATTTT
CSVGTGGDTQYF
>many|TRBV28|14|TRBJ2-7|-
TGTGCCAGCAGTCCCGGGACGGCAACGTACGAGCAGTACTTC
CASSPGTATYEQYF
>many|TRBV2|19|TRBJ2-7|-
TGTGCCAGCATGGCGGGGGAGGGACAGCCAGCCTTCTTTGCCTACGAGCAGTACTTC
CASMAGEGQPAFFAYEQYF
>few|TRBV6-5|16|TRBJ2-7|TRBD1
TGTGCCAGCAGTTACTCAGCGGCAGGGGGCCCCTACGAGCAGTACTTC
CASSYSAAGGPYEQYF
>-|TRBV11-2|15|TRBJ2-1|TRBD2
TGTGCCAGCAGCTTCACTAGCGGCCCCTACAATGAGCAGTTCTTC
CASSFTSGPYNEQFF
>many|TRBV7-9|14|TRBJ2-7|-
TGTGCCAGCAGCGAAGGACTACTGGCTAACGAGCAGTACTTC
CASSEGLLANEQYF
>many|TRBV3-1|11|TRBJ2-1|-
TGTGCCAGCAGCCTCGTCGAGGAGCAGTTCTTC
CASSLVEEQFF
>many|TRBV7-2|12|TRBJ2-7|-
TGTGCCAGCAGCTTAGTCCCCTACGAGCAGTACTTC
CASSLVPYEQYF
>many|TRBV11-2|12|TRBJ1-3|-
TGTGCCAGCTATAATATAGGAAACACCATATATTTT
CASYNIGNTIYF
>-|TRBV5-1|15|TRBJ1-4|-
TGCGCCAGCAGCCGAGGATTCGCAACTAATGAAAAACTGTTTTTT
CASSRGFATNEKLFF
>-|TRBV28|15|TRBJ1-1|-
TGTGCCAGCATCCAGACCGACAAAAGGAACACTGAAGCTTTCTTT
CASIQTDKRNTEAFF
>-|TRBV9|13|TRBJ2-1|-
TGTGCCAGCAGCGTAGAACAGGTGGACGGGCAGTTCTTC
CASSVEQVDGQFF